The sequence of this TCR beta chain was determined in a study of regulatory T cells in long-lasting Graves disease. The time point here: newly diagnosed GD, antithyroid drugs for less than 3 months. From PBMCs, RNA was extracted and then used to make the TCR library. This clonotype turned up a few times. This CDR3 comprises 16 residues. Germline loops: CDR1 SGHVS, CDR2 FNYEAQ. Unmatched junction bases numbered 4, after V lost 2 bases and J lost 5 bases. TCR beta libraries were built with iRepertoire HTBI primers and Arm-PCR of CDR3 regions. TCRdb re-analysed the multiplex PCR reads in MiXCR, keeping a single row per CDR3 protein. Of fewer than 550,000 distinct CDR3 sequences listed, 16% are singletons. The data were also submitted as part of a second study, on T cells in Graves' hyperthyroidism and ophthalmopathy.

This TCR was sampled from a woman aged 35 to 60 with Graves disease. V usage is TRBV7-6 and J usage is TRBJ2-5; 14 nucleotides agree with TRBD2. Specimen: peripheral blood mononuclear cells (PBMCs), collected at new diagnosis, from a patient treated with antithyroid drugs. The CDR3 loop is CASSLLTSGGGETQYF. CDR3 bases: TGTGCCAGCAGCTTACTGACTAGCGGGGGGGGTGAGACCCAGTACTTC. Filled out from reference TRBV7-6 and TRBJ2-5, the complete variable domain reads GAGVSQSPRYKVTKRGQDVALRCDPISGHVSLYWYRQALGQGPEFLTYFNYEAQQDKSGLPNDRFSAERPEGSISTLTIQRTEQRDSAMYRCASSLLTSGGGETQYFGPGTRLLVL.